These 30 T cell receptor beta chains were all obtained from the same sample, sequenced in a study of T-cell reconstitution after alpha-beta-depleted transplantation in children. Unique molecular identifiers were incorporated when the TCRbeta library was constructed. TCRdb passed the PCR reads through MiXCR, listing each CDR3 protein once. The sample contains a few hundred thousand distinct CDR3 sequences, roughly an eighth of which appear only once. Specimen: PBMCs from the stem cell graft donor, collected from the stem cell graft. The source of these receptors is a human donor who donated a stem cell graft to a child with combined immunodeficiency.

The V gene is TRBV24-1, the J gene TRBJ2-5; 9 nucleotides agree with TRBD1. The germline V gene encodes CDR1 KGHDR and CDR2 SFDVKD. This CDR3 has 15 residues. J gave up 5 bases and V 1 base, and 4 bases lay outside the gene matches. CDR3 nucleotide sequence: TGTGCCACCAGTGATTTTACAGGGGGCGCGGAGACCCAGTACTTC. Amino acid sequence: CATSDFTGGAETQYF.

The chain uses TRBV5-1 and TRBJ2-1; TRBD1 aligns across 8 bases. Trimming removed 0 bases from V and 1 base from J; junction bases left unmatched: 3. The CDR3 is 16 residues long. CDR1 and CDR2 (germline): SGHRS, YFSETQ. CDR3 protein: CASSLADRGSYNEQFF. CDR3 DNA sequence: TGCGCCAGCAGCTTGGCCGACAGGGGTTCCTACAATGAGCAGTTCTTC.

This clonotype was seen at least ten times. The chain uses TRBV20-1 and TRBJ2-1, with D perhaps TRBD2 (6 bases). The CDR3 consists of 15 residues. V gave up 1 base and J gave up 5 bases, with 15 bases separating them. Germline V lookup: CDR1 DFQATT, CDR2 SNEGSKA (reference sequence). The CDR3 DNA is TGCAGTGCTAGAGTTTTTGGGACTGGGGACAATGAGCAGTTCTTC. The encoded protein is CSARVFGTGDNEQFF.

Remarks on this clonotype: Germline is not matched at one junction end, which may reflect a read error. The chain couples TRBV4-2 to TRBJ2-5, with 7 nucleotides matching TRBD2. Per the germline V gene, CDR1 is LGHNA and CDR2 is YNFKEQ. This CDR3 is built from 18 residues. Here the CDR3 reads CASSQGGPAGVFQGTQYF. The CDR3, as DNA: TGTGCCAGCAGCCAAGGGGGTCCGGCGGGGGTATTCCAAGGGACCCAGTACTTC.

This CDR3 reads CATRTGQNTGELFF. The CDR3 region has the DNA TGTGCCACCAGGACGGGACAGAACACCGGGGAGCTGTTTTTT. This chain links TRBV24-1 with TRBJ2-2; TRBD1 might be the D (6 bases). Germline CDR1 and CDR2: KGHDR and SFDVKD. The CDR3 has 14 amino acids. The V end was cut by 7 bases, the J end by 1 base, with 9 bases between.

The genes are TRBV11-1 and TRBJ2-2; D is unclear. The germline gives CDR1 SGHAT, CDR2 FQDESV (reference sequence). The V gene lost 3 bases and the J gene lost 6 bases, with 23 bases spanning the gap. The CDR3 is 18 residues long. As DNA, the CDR3 is TGTGCCAGCAGCTTTTCGGGTTACGGGTTAACTTTTCCCGGGGAGCTGTTTTTT. Its protein is CASSFSGYGLTFPGELFF.

A few counts support this clonotype. This chain uses TRBV4-3 with TRBJ1-3; D is undetermined. V dropped 1 base and J dropped 0 bases, with 7 bases sitting between them. The CDR3 runs to 15 residues. Looked up from germline, CDR1 is LGHNA and CDR2 is YSLEER. CDR3 nucleotide sequence: TGCGCCAGCAGCCAAGCGTGGATCTCTGGAAACACCATATATTTT. The encoded protein is CASSQAWISGNTIYF.

The chain recombines TRBV15 with TRBJ2-3; 8 bases fit TRBD1. There are 13 residues in the CDR3. The V gene's germline CDR1 is LNHNV and CDR2 YYDKDF (reference sequence). V was clipped by 6 bases and J by 1 base; unmatched bases: 0. The CDR3 loop reads CATRGQGTDTQYF. CDR3 bases: TGTGCCACCAGGGGACAGGGCACAGATACGCAGTATTTT.

This clonotype occurred many times. The V and J genes are TRBV12-3 or TRBV12-4 and TRBJ2-6; D gene uncertain. V dropped 1 base and J dropped 2 bases, with 6 bases sitting between them. The CDR3 is 15 residues long. The CDR3 loop reads CASSLGIPGANVLTF. The CDR3 bases are TGTGCCAGCAGTTTAGGGATTCCTGGGGCCAACGTCCTGACTTTC.

This clonotype was observed a few times. V and J are TRBV5-1 and TRBJ1-2; the match to TRBD1 covers 9 bases. Trimming removed 7 bases from V and 5 bases from J; junction bases left unmatched: 9. CDR3 length: 14 residues. Per the germline V gene, CDR1 is SGHRS and CDR2 is YFSETQ. The CDR3, as DNA: TGCGCCAGCGGAACCAGGACAGGGGCATATGGCTACACCTTC. Translating it yields CASGTRTGAYGYTF.

The V gene is TRBV7-3, the J gene TRBJ2-3, with no clear D. The CDR3 is made up of 16 amino acids. The V and J ends lost 2 bases and 0 bases respectively, with 12 bases between them. Germline CDR1 reads SGHTA; CDR2 reads FQGTGA. The CDR3 reads CASSLRGVASTDTQYF. CDR3 bases: TGTGCCAGCAGCTTACGCGGCGTAGCTAGCACAGATACGCAGTATTTT. Using reference TRBV7-3 and TRBJ2-3 for the parts outside the CDR3, the full variable domain is GAGVSQTPSNKVTEKGKYVELRCDPISGHTALYWYRQSLGQGPEFLIYFQGTGAADDSGLPNDRFFAVRPEGSVSTLKIQRTERGDSAVYLCASSLRGVASTDTQYFGPGTRLTVL.

The sample holds many counts of this clonotype. J is TRBJ2-5 and V is TRBV20-1, with a possible D match to TRBD1 (8 bases). The CDR3 length is 15 residues. With 1 base removed from V and 6 bases from J, the gap between germline ends came to 18 bases. Germline lookup yields CDR1 DFQATT and CDR2 SNEGSKA (reference sequence). The CDR3 region is CSARGTGGGGKTQYF. In nucleotides, the CDR3 is TGCAGTGCTAGAGGAACAGGGGGAGGGGGAAAGACCCAGTACTTC.

The CDR3 spells CASSQGGGASEAFF. CDR3 DNA: TGTGCCAGCAGCCAAGGTGGGGGCGCCTCTGAAGCTTTCTTT. The V gene is TRBV3-1, the J gene TRBJ1-1; tentative D call: TRBD1 (6 bases). CDR1 is LGHDT and CDR2 is YNNKEL in the germline V gene (reference sequence). V gave up 1 base and J gave up 6 bases, with 12 bases separating them. The CDR3 sequence is 14 residues long.

The chain employs TRBV29-1 and TRBJ1-1; 7 positions agree with TRBD1. V was clipped by 2 bases and J by 7 bases; unmatched bases: 10. This CDR3 contains 14 residues. Germline lookup yields CDR1 SQVTM and CDR2 ANQGSEA. CDR3 sequence: CSVEPSWQGDEAFF. Here the CDR3 DNA reads TGCAGCGTTGAACCGTCTTGGCAGGGGGATGAAGCTTTCTTT.

This clonotype was detected a few times. The chain carries TRBV5-6 and TRBJ1-2, with a possible D match to TRBD1 (5 bases). There are 13 residues in the CDR3. Between the trimmed V and J ends, which lost 2 bases and 2 bases, there was a span of 7 bases. Germline CDR1 reads SGHDT; CDR2 reads YYEEEE. The CDR3 spells CASSFWDNYGYTF. CDR3 bases: TGTGCCAGCAGCTTTTGGGACAACTATGGCTACACCTTC.

This clonotype has just a few counts. This rearrangement joins TRBV6-1 to TRBJ2-1; 7 bases line up with TRBD2. V trimming: 6 bases; J trimming: 8 bases; junction bases outside the gene matches: 13. This CDR3 has 15 residues. Germline V gene data show CDR1 as MNHNS and CDR2 as SASEGT. The CDR3 coding sequence is TGTGCCAGCAGCCCCTCGGCGGGAGTGTGGGATGAGCAGTTCTTC. Protein: CASSPSAGVWDEQFF.

This clonotype was observed a few times. The chain couples TRBV7-2 to TRBJ2-1; 12 nucleotides match TRBD2. The CDR3 extends over 16 amino acids. Germline trimming cut 5 bases from V and 5 bases from J; bases unmatched to any gene: 7. Germline V gene lookup returns CDR1 SGHTA and CDR2 FQGNSA. The CDR3 bases are TGTGCCAGCAGCAGGGGGCTAGCGGGGGGGGACAATGAGCAGTTCTTC. This codes for CASSRGLAGGDNEQFF.

The rearrangement joins TRBV9 to TRBJ2-5; the D gene is possibly TRBD2 (6 bases). CDR3 length equals 15 residues. V lost 0 bases, J lost 5 bases, and 14 bases lay in between. The germline V gene has CDR1 SGDLS and CDR2 YYNGEE. The CDR3 coding sequence is TGTGCCAGCAGCGTAGCCGGGAGTGAGAGTGAGACCCAGTACTTC. This codes for CASSVAGSESETQYF.

The chain recombines TRBV2 with TRBJ1-5, with D possibly TRBD1 on 5 matching bases. This CDR3 is built from 13 residues. V dropped 8 bases and J dropped 7 bases, with 15 bases sitting between them. Germline CDR1 is SNHLY and CDR2 is FYNNEI. The CDR3 is CASGGGRQQPQHF. The CDR3 coding sequence is TGTGCCAGCGGGGGGGGACGGCAACAGCCCCAGCATTTT.

This clonotype was seen many times. The chain recombines TRBV4-3 with TRBJ2-1, with D possibly being TRBD2 (6 bases). There are 15 residues in the CDR3. V lost 1 base, J lost 3 bases, and 10 bases lay in between. Germline CDR1 LGHNA, CDR2 YSLEER. The chain's CDR3 is CASSQAAGVYNEQFF. CDR3 nucleotides: TGCGCCAGCAGCCAAGCAGCGGGCGTCTACAATGAGCAGTTCTTC.

This clonotype was observed at least ten times. This chain uses TRBV29-1 with TRBJ2-1, with a possible D match to TRBD2 (6 bases). The length of the CDR3 is 15 residues. The germline CDR1 and CDR2 sequences are SQVTM and ANQGSEA. Trimming took 6 bases from V and 3 from J, leaving 18 bases between them. CDR3 sequence (DNA): TGCAGCGTGGGGGGAGGCAGGACTAACTACAATGAGCAGTTCTTC. Translated: CSVGGGRTNYNEQFF.

This clonotype was found many times. The rearrangement links TRBV7-9 to TRBJ1-2; D might be TRBD1 (5 bases). The CDR3 has 12 amino acids. V was trimmed by 10 bases and J by 6 bases, leaving 15 bases between them. Germline loops: CDR1 SEHNR, CDR2 FQNEAQ (reference sequence). The CDR3 loop reads CANGRGDDGYTF. DNA of the CDR3: TGTGCCAACGGCCGGGGGGACGATGGCTACACCTTC.

This clonotype has ten or more counts. A junction end diverges from the germline sequence, so it may reflect a read error. In DNA, the CDR3 is TGTGCCAGTAGTGACGCGGGGAAGTCCTACGAGCAGTACTTC. Translating gives CASSDAGKSYEQYF. The rearrangement uses TRBV25-1 and TRBJ2-7; D is possibly TRBD2 (6 bases). Germline CDR1 reads MGHDK; CDR2 reads SYGVNS. This CDR3 spans 14 amino acids.

This clonotype was seen ten or more times. The chain employs TRBV27 and TRBJ2-3, with a weak D call TRBD2 (5 bases). Trimming stripped 5 bases from V and 4 bases from J, with 19 bases between. Germline V lookup: CDR1 MNHEY, CDR2 SMNVEV (reference sequence). The CDR3 loop spans 16 amino acids. In nucleotides, the CDR3 is TGTGCCAGCAGTAGATACAGAGGGCCCTGGCCAGATACGCAGTATTTT. It translates to CASSRYRGPWPDTQYF.

This clonotype was seen ten or more times. The chain joins TRBV12-3 or TRBV12-4 to TRBJ1-2; unclear D gene. V shed 2 bases and J shed 8 bases, with 9 bases lying between them. This CDR3 has 12 amino acids. The CDR3 region has the DNA TGTGCCAGCAGTTTATTGGGTCGCGGCTACACCTTC. This gives the protein CASSLLGRGYTF.

In this sample, this clonotype turned up a few times. The chain combines TRBV7-2 with TRBJ1-1; D unclear. Trimming cost V 5 bases and J 7 bases, with 14 bases left between them. Germline V lookup: CDR1 SGHTA, CDR2 FQGNSA. The CDR3 contains 13 residues. CDR3 bases: TGTGCCAGCAGCCGGACTCAGGCGGGTGAAGCTTTCTTT. This sequence encodes CASSRTQAGEAFF.

The chain is built from TRBV5-5 and TRBJ1-4; 7 nucleotides agree with TRBD1. The CDR3 runs to 14 residues. Germline V gene data show CDR1 as SGHKS and CDR2 as YYEKEE (reference sequence). Unmatched junction bases numbered 4, after V lost 4 bases and J lost 4 bases. CDR3 sequence reads: CASSRDSINEKLFF. The CDR3 region has the DNA TGTGCCAGCAGCCGGGACAGTATTAATGAAAAACTGTTTTTT.

The chain joins TRBV30 to TRBJ1-5; D is unclear. The V gene's germline CDR1 is GTSNPN and CDR2 SVGIG (reference sequence). The CDR3 has 13 amino acids. Trimming stripped 0 bases from V and 2 bases from J, with 5 bases between. Here the CDR3 reads CAWSVQGNQPQHF. The CDR3 region has the DNA TGTGCCTGGAGTGTTCAAGGCAATCAGCCCCAGCATTTT.

The rearrangement links TRBV11-3 to TRBJ2-7; 11 bases match TRBD1. V lost 2 bases, J lost 3 bases, and 9 bases stayed unmatched. From germline, CDR1 is SGHNT and CDR2 YENEEA. The CDR3 length is 17 residues. The CDR3 nucleotides read TGTGCCAGCAGCTTAAGAGACGGGACAGGGGGAGGCTACGAGCAGTACTTC. This translates into CASSLRDGTGGGYEQYF.

This clonotype was found a few times. The chain recombines TRBV12-3 or TRBV12-4 with TRBJ1-5, with TRBD1 as a possible D gene (5 bases). V was clipped by 3 bases and J by 6 bases, with 12 bases between them. The CDR3 sequence is 14 residues long. CDR3: CASSFFGGTQPQHF. As DNA, the CDR3 is TGTGCCAGCAGTTTTTTCGGGGGAACTCAGCCCCAGCATTTT.